This passage covers 23 T cell receptor beta chains from one sample sequenced in a study of blood T cell repertoires in COVID-19. Sequencing was performed with immunoSEQ multiplex PCR; in TCRdb, only in-frame clones are kept and a portion is missing. The sample holds roughly 39,000 clones, approximately 79% seen once. Source material: peripheral blood. The source is a man aged 65 to 79 with acute or convalescent COVID-19.

In DNA form, the CDR3 reads TGTGCCAGCACCCCGGGGGGGGCCTACTATGGCTACACCTTC. As protein: CASTPGGAYYGYTF. V gene TRBV7-2 combines with J gene TRBJ1-2; TRBD1 is a possible D gene (6 bases). Germline V gene lookup returns CDR1 SGHTA and CDR2 FQGNSA. The CDR3 covers 14 residues. V lost 7 bases and J 3 bases, leaving 15 bases between the germline ends. Together with reference TRBV7-2 and TRBJ1-2, the CDR3 gives the full variable domain: GAGVSQSPSNKVTEKGKDVELRCDPISGHTALYWYRQSLGQGLEFLIYFQGNSAPDKSGLPSDRFSAERTGGSVSTLTIQRTQQEDSAVYLCASTPGGAYYGYTFGSGTRLTVV.

This clone appeared once. The chain combines TRBV7-2 with TRBJ2-7, with D possibly TRBD2 on 5 matching bases. Trimming left V 1 base short and J 7 bases short, with 20 bases between. The CDR3 covers 16 residues. CDR1 and CDR2 (germline): SGHTA, FQGNSA. This CDR3 reads CASSLGAGSLSGEQYF. The CDR3 DNA sequence: TGTGCCAGCAGCTTAGGGGCGGGCAGTCTGTCTGGTGAGCAGTACTTC. The complete variable domain, with remaining parts taken from reference TRBV7-2 and TRBJ2-7, reads GAGVSQSPSNKVTEKGKDVELRCDPISGHTALYWYRQSLGQGLEFLIYFQGNSAPDKSGLPSDRFSAERTGGSVSTLTIQRTQQEDSAVYLCASSLGAGSLSGEQYFGPGTRLTVT.

The chain joins TRBV7-9 to TRBJ2-1, with TRBD2 matching 13 bases. The germline CDR1 and CDR2 sequences are SEHNR and FQNEAQ (reference sequence). CDR3 length equals 15 residues. V lost 4 bases, J lost 8 bases, and 5 bases stayed unmatched. The CDR3 DNA follows: TGTGCCAGCAGCTCCGGGACTAGCGGGACCTATGAGCAGTTCTTC. It translates to CASSSGTSGTYEQFF. Drawing the rest from reference TRBV7-9 and TRBJ2-1, the complete variable domain is DTGVSQNPRHKITKRGQNVTFRCDPISEHNRLYWYRQTLGQGPEFLTYFQNEAQLEKSRLLSDRFSAERPKGSFSTLEIQRTEQGDSAMYLCASSSGTSGTYEQFFGPGTRLTVL.

The rearrangement uses TRBV10-3 and TRBJ1-2, with a weak D call TRBD1 (6 bases). From germline, CDR1 is ENHRY and CDR2 SYGVKD. Trimming took off 10 bases at V and 6 bases at J, with 24 bases between the two ends. This CDR3 has 15 amino acids. DNA for the CDR3: TGTGCCACTGAGGCCCAGGGGACCGGGGGGGATGGCTACACCTTC. It codes for CATEAQGTGGDGYTF.

The chain joins TRBV4-1 to TRBJ1-1; D is uncertain. Trimming pared 4 bases from V and 6 bases from J, leaving 9 bases between. The germline V gene encodes CDR1 MGHRA and CDR2 YSYEKL. The CDR3 loop spans 12 amino acids. The CDR3 DNA reads as TGCGCCAGCAGCCTTTTCGGGTCTGAAGCTTTCTTT. This translates into CASSLFGSEAFF.

The chain has TRBV7-3 and TRBJ1-2, with a tentative D call TRBD1 (6 bases). Germline CDR1 and CDR2: SGHTA and FQGTGA. Between the trimmed V and J ends, which lost 5 bases and 7 bases, there was a span of 20 bases. The CDR3 is made up of 15 amino acids. Here the CDR3 DNA reads TGTGCCAGCAGCCTCTCCGGGACAAACCCTTCTGGCTACACCTTC. This sequence encodes CASSLSGTNPSGYTF.

The chain links TRBV10-3 to TRBJ2-5; tentative D call: TRBD1 (5 bases). The germline gives CDR1 ENHRY, CDR2 SYGVKD. The CDR3 consists of 14 residues. The V and J ends lost 6 bases and 1 base respectively, with 12 bases between them. The CDR3 region is CAISARTPQETQYF. For the CDR3, the DNA is TGTGCCATCAGCGCGAGGACACCCCAAGAGACCCAGTACTTC.

V is TRBV10-2 and J is TRBJ1-5; 7 bases fit TRBD1. V trimming: 0 bases; J trimming: 0 bases; junction bases outside the gene matches: 11. This CDR3 spans 19 amino acids. Germline values: CDR1 WSHSY, CDR2 SAAADI. The CDR3 here is CASSESRDRELYSNQPQHF. DNA of the CDR3: TGCGCCAGCAGTGAGTCGAGGGACAGAGAGCTCTATAGCAATCAGCCCCAGCATTTT.

The gene calls are TRBV11-2 and TRBJ2-5; 7 bases line up with TRBD2. Looked up from germline, CDR1 is SGHAT and CDR2 is FQNNGV. V lost 6 bases to trimming and J lost 4 bases; unmatched junction nucleotides: 5. The CDR3 has 13 amino acids. CDR3 sequence: CASRTPSGETQYF. The CDR3 DNA is TGTGCCAGCAGGACGCCTAGCGGAGAGACCCAGTACTTC.

V usage is TRBV4-2 and J usage is TRBJ2-1, with 12 bases fitting TRBD2. The germline CDR1 and CDR2 sequences are LGHNA and YNFKEQ. Trimming cost V 0 bases and J 1 base; bases outside gene matches: 1. CDR3 length: 17 amino acids. The CDR3 DNA reads as TGTGCCAGCAGCCAAGAGACTAGCGGGAGTTCCTACAATGAGCAGTTCTTC. Amino acid sequence: CASSQETSGSSYNEQFF.

J is TRBJ2-1 and V is TRBV5-4, with 10 bases matching TRBD2. CDR3 length equals 17 residues. V dropped 0 bases and J dropped 5; count of bases not matched to a gene: 8. Germline values: CDR1 SGHNT, CDR2 YYREEE (reference sequence). DNA for the CDR3: TGTGCCAGCAGCTTGGCTACCGGGACTAGCGATCACAATGAGCAGTTCTTC. Its protein is CASSLATGTSDHNEQFF.

The gene calls are TRBV6-4 and TRBJ2-3; TRBD2 aligns across 7 bases. From germline, CDR1 is MRHNA and CDR2 SNTAGT. This CDR3 comprises 15 residues. V shed 3 bases and J 5 bases; nucleotides not matched to a gene: 8. The CDR3 sequence: CASSDRAGTVDTQYF. The CDR3 DNA is TGTGCCAGCAGTGATAGAGCGGGAACGGTAGATACGCAGTATTTT.

The chain has TRBV5-1 and TRBJ2-1, with TRBD2 identical over 12 bases. The CDR3 extends over 15 amino acids. Per the germline V gene, CDR1 is SGHRS and CDR2 is YFSETQ. V gave up 7 bases and J gave up 4 bases; unmatched junction bases: 6. The CDR3 protein is CASGSGLAGYNEQFF. The CDR3 nucleotides are TGCGCCAGCGGGAGTGGACTAGCGGGGTACAATGAGCAGTTCTTC.

This clone came up a few times. The chain has TRBV6-5 and TRBJ1-5, with a possible D match to TRBD1 (6 bases). Germline V gene sequence: CDR1 MNHEY, CDR2 SVGAGI. This CDR3 contains 13 residues. The V end was cut by 7 bases, the J end by 4 bases, with 11 bases between. CDR3 DNA sequence: TGTGCCAGCAATCCGACAGGAAATCAGCCCCAGCATTTT. This translates into CASNPTGNQPQHF.

The gene calls are TRBV7-2 and TRBJ1-1, with TRBD1 as a possible D gene (6 bases). The V end was cut by 5 bases, the J end by 3 bases, with 10 bases between. Germline V lookup: CDR1 SGHTA, CDR2 FQGNSA. The CDR3 is 13 residues long. DNA for the CDR3: TGTGCCAGCAGCCAAAACAGGGACACTGAAGCTTTCTTT. It specifies CASSQNRDTEAFF. Together with reference TRBV7-2 and TRBJ1-1, the CDR3 gives the full variable domain: GAGVSQSPSNKVTEKGKDVELRCDPISGHTALYWYRQSLGQGLEFLIYFQGNSAPDKSGLPSDRFSAERTGGSVSTLTIQRTQQEDSAVYLCASSQNRDTEAFFGQGTRLTVV.

V usage is TRBV3-1 (or the pseudogene TRBV3-2) and J usage is TRBJ1-3, with D tentatively TRBD1 (6 bases). Germline V lookup: CDR1 LGHDT, CDR2 YNNKEL (reference sequence). V dropped 2 bases and J dropped 6 bases, with 17 bases sitting between them. The length of the CDR3 is 16 residues. This chain's CDR3 is CASSQPPQGNPNTIYF. CDR3 DNA sequence: TGTGCCAGCAGCCAACCGCCTCAGGGGAATCCAAACACCATATATTTT.

The chain has TRBV28 and TRBJ1-1; 7 nucleotides match TRBD1. V shed 2 bases, J shed 0 bases, and the junction held 6 bases outside the gene matches. Per germline, CDR1 MDHEN and CDR2 SYDVKM. The CDR3 contains 16 residues. CDR3: CASSLPPGQMNTEAFF. The CDR3 DNA reads as TGTGCCAGCAGTTTACCCCCGGGACAGATGAACACTGAAGCTTTCTTT.

The V and J genes are TRBV6-5 and TRBJ1-4; tentative D call: TRBD1 (5 bases). The CDR3 is 15 residues long. Deletions cut 4 bases from V and 5 bases from J, with 14 bases between. Per the germline V gene, CDR1 is MNHEY and CDR2 is SVGAGI. CDR3 coding DNA: TGTGCCAGCAGTTCCCGCGGGACGGGAAATGAAAAACTGTTTTTT. It is translated as CASSSRGTGNEKLFF.

This chain joins TRBV28 and TRBJ2-7; weak D call: TRBD1 (5 bases). CDR1 and CDR2 from the germline V gene are MDHEN and SYDVKM. Trimming took 8 bases from V and 5 from J, leaving 16 bases between them. The CDR3 covers 13 residues. CDR3 sequence reads: CASAPFLGDEQYF. For the CDR3, the DNA is TGTGCCAGCGCTCCCTTCCTAGGGGACGAGCAGTACTTC.

This chain joins TRBV5-1 and TRBJ1-2; weak D call: TRBD1 (5 bases). Germline V gives CDR1 SGHRS, CDR2 YFSETQ. V was trimmed by 0 bases and J by 7 bases, leaving 13 bases between them. This CDR3 contains 14 residues. As DNA, the CDR3 is TGCGCCAGCAGCTTGGGACAGCGGGTGAGTGGCTACACCTTC. It encodes CASSLGQRVSGYTF.

The rearrangement joins TRBV11-3 to TRBJ2-5; D is possibly TRBD2 (6 bases). This CDR3 region has 14 residues. Trimming took off 5 bases at V and 5 bases at J, with 15 bases between the two ends. Germline CDR1 reads SGHNT; CDR2 reads YENEEA. The CDR3 loop reads CASSASGGAETQYF. CDR3 in DNA: TGTGCCAGCAGCGCGTCCGGGGGTGCGGAGACCCAGTACTTC.

The genes are TRBV7-9 and TRBJ1-1; D is uncertain. The CDR3 length is 14 residues. Germline CDR1 SEHNR, CDR2 FQNEAQ (reference sequence). V was trimmed by 4 bases and J by 5 bases, leaving 14 bases between them. The chain's CDR3 is CASSSDIGGTEAFF. CDR3 coding DNA: TGTGCCAGCAGCTCAGACATAGGAGGGACTGAAGCTTTCTTT. The complete variable domain, with remaining parts taken from reference TRBV7-9 and TRBJ1-1, reads DTGVSQNPRHKITKRGQNVTFRCDPISEHNRLYWYRQTLGQGPEFLTYFQNEAQLEKSRLLSDRFSAERPKGSFSTLEIQRTEQGDSAMYLCASSSDIGGTEAFFGQGTRLTVV.

This sequence joins TRBV19 and TRBJ2-5, with D unclear. The CDR3 extends over 13 amino acids. Between the trimmed V and J ends, which lost 3 bases and 4 bases, there was a span of 9 bases. Germline V lookup: CDR1 LNHDA, CDR2 SQIVND (reference sequence). This CDR3 reads CASSIRERETQYF. The CDR3 coding sequence is TGTGCCAGTAGTATTAGAGAAAGAGAGACCCAGTACTTC. Full variable domain (remainder filled in from reference TRBV19 and TRBJ2-5): DGGITQSPKYLFRKEGQNVTLSCEQNLNHDAMYWYRQDPGQGLRLIYYSQIVNDFQKGDIAEGYSVSREKKESFPLTVTSAQKNPTAFYLCASSIRERETQYFGPGTRLLVL.